This T cell receptor beta chain was documented in a study of shared clonotypes between healthy human individuals. V shed 1 base and J shed 7 bases, with 14 bases lying between them. This CDR3 has 15 residues. Germline V gene sequence: CDR1 MDHEN, CDR2 SYDVKM. On sorted subsets, replicate PCRs used roughly 220 ng DNA, or around 30,000 T cell genomes. In the original workflow: ImmunoSEQ junction-only sequences lacked quality scores, so their filtering differed. TCRdb keeps only in-frame clones here, not all; method: immunoSEQ multiplex PCR. V and J calls and clone size are those listed in that table; D and trimming were worked out from the DNA. The sample carries approximately 2.5 million clones, over 85% recorded once. This clone has more than one count but fewer than ten.

This chain uses TRBV28 with TRBJ1-5; D gene uncertain. The receptor was derived from a man younger than 35 in good health. Sequenced sample: naive CD4+ T cells sorted from blood. Documented subset: CD45RA+ positively selected. In DNA, the CDR3 is TGTGCCAGCAGTTTATCGATTTCGGGAAAGCAGCCCCAGCATTTT. This sequence encodes CASSLSISGKQPQHF.